This TCR beta chain was captured by sequencing in a study of T cells in Graves' hyperthyroidism and ophthalmopathy (dated by TCRdb to the late 2010s). In the study overall: Peripheral blood samples were taken at initial diagnosis, before any treatment was given. TCR V-J signatures able to tell the groups apart were searched for in a discovery cohort of 90 to 100 patients, of whom over 40 had Graves' ophthalmopathy and about 60 had stable Graves' hyperthyroidism. The paper reports TCR Vbeta CDR3 sequencing of approximately 140 peripheral blood samples: around 41 ophthalmopathy, under 80 hyperthyroidism and roughly 17 progressor patients. In addition, the study compared T-cell repertoires in thyroid tissue and in blood from five or six Graves' hyperthyroidism patients. For training and testing, the 80 to 100 patients in the discovery cohort were randomly divided in a 7:3 ratio. Whether ophthalmopathy could be predicted prospectively was tested in an independent validation cohort made up of approximately 19 hyperthyroidism patients plus 17 patients who later progressed to ophthalmopathy. After blood sampling, hyperthyroidism patients were treated with methimazole at a starting dose of 30 mg daily, and ophthalmopathy patients were treated with high-dose intravenous methylprednisolone.

This clonotype has a handful of counts. The specificity of this receptor is unknown. This CDR3 is missing its conserved last phenylalanine or tryptophan, likely due to a read error. Trimming leaves V shorter by 7 bases and J shorter by 7 bases, with the junction holding 6 bases beyond the gene matches. Per the germline V gene (reference sequence), LNHDA is the CDR1 and SQIVND is the CDR2. The CDR3 is 14 residues long, ends included. Only CDR3 DNA is held: 42 bases, read in frame from base 1. Overall study outcomes, separate from this receptor: Most expanded thyroid clonotypes (frequency above 0.001) were also detected in blood, a finding suggesting that blood repertoires may reflect thyroid immune responses. In validation, progression to ophthalmopathy was predicted by the model with 65% to 71% sensitivity and 72.22% specificity, a median of roughly 6.4 months before onset. No statistical method was used to fix the sample size in advance, and group allocation was not hidden from the investigators. A 13 V-J signature model separated ophthalmopathy from stable hyperthyroidism, with approximately 87% sensitivity and 81.08% specificity in cross-validation and 80%/75% in testing.

Stable Graves' hyperthyroidism was defined as the absence of progression to ophthalmopathy over 18 months of follow-up. The hyperthyroidism patients were between 18 and 65 years old and newly diagnosed, with a disease duration of less than 2 months. Any patient with an uncontrolled infection, another autoimmune disease, pregnancy or lactation was excluded. Diagnoses were based on clinical symptoms, serum thyroxine and TRAb, thyroid ultrasound and orbital computed tomography. PBMCs were separated from 7.5 to 10 ml of fresh peripheral blood using Ficoll-Paque density gradient centrifugation. Total RNA was extracted using Trizol reagent, and RNA quality was assessed on an Agilent 2100 Bioanalyzer. The TCR beta CDR3 regions were amplified from RNA transcripts. For the first round of RT-PCR on the TCR CDR3, the HTBI primer set was used together with the Qiagen OneStep RT-PCR kit. Libraries were constructed in a second round of multiplex PCR, after which size selection and purification were carried out. Libraries were sequenced paired-end with 100 bp reads on an Illumina HiSeq2000. The source study handled its data this way. SOAPnuke was used to process the raw data, throwing out any read that contained adapters or uncalled bases, had a mean Phred below 15, or lacked an exact constant-primer or identifier match. COPE v1.2.5 was used to merge the high-quality paired reads, and each unique nucleotide sequence was defined as a clonotype. Clonotypes were aligned to IMGT TRBV, TRBD and TRBJ reference segments using MiTCR v1.1. Only V-J combinations with frequency above 0.0001, covering about 99% of repertoires, were analysed. A TCS score was defined as the ratio of F50 (clonal expansion) to E x V (chaos), with BLOSUM62-based TCRdist applied between CDR3 peptides within each V-J. Welch's t-statistics and random forest reduced around 510 V-J features to roughly 13, which were used in a naive Bayes classifier (R e1071). The public reads were run again by TCRdb, first through fastp at Q25 and then through MiXCR, and only productive beta chains were kept. Under each unique CDR3 protein, matching rows form one entry showing the most common genes and DNA. The authors' filters were not applied to this entry. Here the sample has 350,000 to 400,000 distinct CDR3 sequences; 19% occur a single time. Approximately 4% of the sample goes to the ten largest clones.

The sequenced material came from blood. This chain joins TRBV19 to TRBJ1-4, with 10 junctional bases fitting TRBD1. The receptor was isolated from a woman between 18 and 30 years old with Graves' hyperthyroidism. For the CDR3, the sequence is CASNPDRGLEKLFL. The sequence in DNA is TGTGCCAGTAATCCTGACAGGGGGCTTGAAAAACTGTTTCTT.